The clone carrying this TCR beta chain was recorded many times. The data are from a study of T cells in Graves' hyperthyroidism and ophthalmopathy. Study information: Peripheral blood was taken when the disease was first diagnosed, before any treatment began.

If no ophthalmopathy progression occurred within 18 months, Graves' hyperthyroidism was stable. Exclusion of a patient resulted from uncontrolled infection, other autoimmune disease, pregnancy or lactation. Fresh 10 ml peripheral blood yielded PBMCs. This CDR3 has 14 amino acids. Germline V CDR1 and CDR2: MDHEN, SYDVKM. Deletions cut 6 bases from V and 4 bases from J, with 15 bases between. Amplified TCR beta CDR3 regions came from RNA transcripts. HTBI primers drove first-round RT-PCR of the TCR CDR3. MiXCR was run by TCRdb on the multiplex PCR reads, yielding one entry per CDR3 protein. Found here are around 440,000 distinct CDR3 sequences, around 14% of them singletons; the top ten hold over 7.5%.

Sequenced: blood. The receptor's source is a woman aged 18-29 years with Graves' hyperthyroidism. The V call is TRBV28, the J call TRBJ2-5; D perhaps matches TRBD1 (6 bases). The DNA of the CDR3 is TGTGCCAGCAGGTCGCCAGGGGACGGAGAGACCCAGTACTTC. This sequence encodes CASRSPGDGETQYF.